Included here is one T cell receptor (beta chain) sequence, with context. The antigen is unknown. The data were obtained in a study of cytomegalovirus exposure and HLA in healthy donors. Study-level findings and limits: In vitro, a few CMV-associated chains proved specific for CMV antigens.

The length of the CDR3 is 13 residues. Trimming pared 4 bases from V and 5 bases from J, leaving 12 bases between. The V gene's germline CDR1 is SGHNT and CDR2 YYREEE (reference sequence). PCR employed 60 Vbeta and 13 Jbeta primers. The table came from immunoSEQ multiplex PCR; TCRdb's copy has only in-frame clones and leaves some out. The sample records 150,000 to 200,000 clones, more than 70% being singletons. The chain is built from TRBV5-4 and TRBJ1-2, with D maybe TRBD1 (6 bases). What was sequenced was PBMCs. This TCR was sampled from a woman aged 40 to 50 in good health and CMV-seronegative. CDR3 in amino acids: CASSQDSSYGYTF. The CDR3 DNA reads TGTGCCAGCAGCCAGGACAGTTCTTATGGCTACACCTTC.